The 4 T cell receptor beta chains below were found in one sample sequenced in a study of cytomegalovirus exposure and HLA in healthy donors. Researchers ran the PCR with 60 Vbeta and 13 Jbeta primers. The table came from immunoSEQ multiplex PCR; TCRdb's copy has only in-frame clones and leaves some out. The sample contains about 210,000 clones, 75% to 80% of which appear only once. Sequences were obtained from PBMCs. These receptors all stem from a male donor in good health and CMV-seronegative.

The chain combines TRBV13 with TRBJ2-1; 11 bases match TRBD1. The CDR3 is made up of 15 amino acids. Germline V gene sequence: CDR1 PRHDT, CDR2 FYEKMQ (reference sequence). J lost 7 bases, V lost 7 bases, and 9 bases had no gene match. For the CDR3, the DNA is TGTGCCAGCAAGGTTGGGACAGGGGGTATGAATGAGCAGTTCTTC. Translation gives CASKVGTGGMNEQFF.

V usage is TRBV28 and J usage is TRBJ2-7; the match to TRBD2 covers 9 bases. Germline assignment: CDR1 MDHEN and CDR2 SYDVKM. The CDR3 covers 18 residues. The V gene end was trimmed by 1 base and the J gene end by 0 bases; junction bases not matched to a gene: 10. CDR3 protein: CASSLYPGLALSSYEQYF. CDR3 in DNA: TGTGCCAGCAGTTTATACCCCGGACTAGCGTTGAGCTCCTACGAGCAGTACTTC.

The rearrangement uses TRBV28 and TRBJ2-7, with TRBD2 as a possible D gene (6 bases). V shed 2 bases and J shed 0 bases, with 11 bases lying between them. CDR1 is MDHEN and CDR2 is SYDVKM in the germline V gene. This CDR3 contains 15 residues. This CDR3 reads CASSLAGLISYEQYF. The CDR3 nucleotides are TGTGCCAGCAGTTTAGCGGGGCTGATCTCCTACGAGCAGTACTTC.

J is TRBJ2-7 and V is TRBV11-2, with 10 bases lining up with TRBD1. Germline V gives CDR1 SGHAT, CDR2 FQNNGV. With 5 bases clipped from V and 5 bases from J, the junction kept 6 bases outside the gene matches. The CDR3 is 14 residues long. CDR3 in DNA: TGTGCCAGCAGCCGGGGACAGGGGATCCACGAGCAGTACTTC. This encodes CASSRGQGIHEQYF. Variable domain in full (rest from reference TRBV11-2 and TRBJ2-7): EAGVAQSPRYKIIEKRQSVAFWCNPISGHATLYWYQQILGQGPKLLIQFQNNGVVDDSQLPKDRFSAERLKGVDSTLKIQPAKLEDSAVYLCASSRGQGIHEQYFGPGTRLTVT.